This TCR beta chain was sequenced for a study of blood T cell repertoires in COVID-19. Study background: Italy, Spain and the United States were the sources of the convalescent and acute COVID-19 samples. From T cells, B-cell-depleted T cells, or PBMCs came the material, which was cDNA or gDNA.

Study processing details: From reference gene primer amplification, estimates of nucleated cell counts were derived. The data were produced by immunoSEQ multiplex PCR, yet TCRdb's version contains in-frame clones alone and is incomplete. The V and J calls and the clone size are those of that table, but D and trimming were determined from the DNA. The sample yields 150,000 to 200,000 clones, approximately 86% seen once. The Seattle patients, enrolled during active infection, were followed longitudinally. The germline CDR1 and CDR2 sequences are MDHEN and SYDVKM. This CDR3 comprises 14 residues. Trimming removed 7 bases from V and 11 bases from J, with 21 bases in between.

The sample taken for sequencing was peripheral blood. The receptor was isolated from a woman between 40 and 55 years old with COVID-19, enrolled during active disease. The rearrangement joins TRBV28 to TRBJ1-5; D may be TRBD1 (5 bases). Written as DNA, the CDR3 is TGTGCCAGCACAGGGTCAGGCGTCAATCGGGCCCAGCATTTT. It encodes CASTGSGVNRAQHF.